Below, one TCR beta chain is given with its context. This sample also contains other DNA sequences that code for the same CDR3. The CDR3 is 14 amino acids. Germline assignment: CDR1 SGDLS and CDR2 YYNGEE. Trimming took off 1 base at V and 0 bases at J, with 6 bases between the two ends. The record originates from a study of cytomegalovirus exposure and HLA in healthy donors. Across the whole study: A previous analysis identified about 110 million unique TCR beta sequences derived from roughly 180 million T cells. Among the 400 or so donors who were genotyped, roughly 85% fell in the genetic ancestry cluster that is associated with self-reported Caucasian donors.

The PCR used 60 Vbeta and 13 Jbeta primers. The protocol was immunoSEQ multiplex PCR, while the TCRdb copy is restricted to in-frame clones and leaves out a portion. The ten top clones account for less than 2%, within a sample of over 100,000 clones. This rearrangement joins TRBV9 to TRBJ2-3; the D gene is possibly TRBD2 (5 bases). Sequences were obtained from PBMCs. The source is a young man in good health and CMV-seronegative. CDR3 DNA sequence: TGTGCCAGCAGCGTAAGCGGTAGCACAGATACGCAGTATTTT. Its translation is CASSVSGSTDTQYF.